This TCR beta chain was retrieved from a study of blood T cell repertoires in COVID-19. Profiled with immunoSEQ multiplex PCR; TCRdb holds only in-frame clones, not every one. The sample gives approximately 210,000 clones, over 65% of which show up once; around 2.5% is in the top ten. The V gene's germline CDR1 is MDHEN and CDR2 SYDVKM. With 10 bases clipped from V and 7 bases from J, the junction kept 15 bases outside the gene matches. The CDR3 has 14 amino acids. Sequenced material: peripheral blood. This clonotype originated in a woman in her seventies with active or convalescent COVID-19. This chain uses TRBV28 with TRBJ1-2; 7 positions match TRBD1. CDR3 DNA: TGTGCCACCCCCAAGTATAGACAGGGCGGTGGCTACACCTTC. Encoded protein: CATPKYRQGGGYTF.